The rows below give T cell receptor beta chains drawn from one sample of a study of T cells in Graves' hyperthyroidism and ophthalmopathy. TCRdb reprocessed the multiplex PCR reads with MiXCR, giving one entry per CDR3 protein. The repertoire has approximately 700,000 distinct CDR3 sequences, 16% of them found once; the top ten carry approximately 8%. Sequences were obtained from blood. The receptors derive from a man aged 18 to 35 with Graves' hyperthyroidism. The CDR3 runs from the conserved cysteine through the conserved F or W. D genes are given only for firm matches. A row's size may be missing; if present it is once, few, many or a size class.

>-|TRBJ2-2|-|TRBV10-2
TGCGCCAGCAGTGAGTCGCAGCGTCTTGGCGGGGAGCTGTTTTTT
CASSESQRLGGELFF
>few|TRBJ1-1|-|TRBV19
TGTGCCAGTAGACCCCCCGGACGGTTGAACACTGAAGCTTTCTTT
CASRPPGRLNTEAFF
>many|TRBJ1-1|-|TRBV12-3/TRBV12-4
TGTGCCAGCAGTTTAGAGGGTTTGACTGAAGCTTTCTTT
CASSLEGLTEAFF
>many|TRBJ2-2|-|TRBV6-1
TGTGCCAGCACCCCAGGACAACGGGAGCTGTTTTTT
CASTPGQRELFF
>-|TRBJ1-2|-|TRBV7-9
TGTGCCAGCAGCTCTGGCAGTCATCTGAGAGGCTACACCTTC
CASSSGSHLRGYTF
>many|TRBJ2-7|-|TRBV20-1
TGCAGTGCTAGAGATCATAAGCGCTCCTCCTACGAGCAGTACTTC
CSARDHKRSSYEQYF
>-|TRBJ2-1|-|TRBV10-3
TGTGCCATCACCAGTAGCTCCTACAATGAGCAGTTCTTC
CAITSSSYNEQFF
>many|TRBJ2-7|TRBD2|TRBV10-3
TGTGCCATCAGTGAGGCCGGCGGGAGACGGCAGTACTTC
CAISEAGGRRQYF
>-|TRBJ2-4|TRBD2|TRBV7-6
TGTGCCAGCAGTTACGATAAACCCGGGACTAGCGGGAGGTTTACCAAAAACATTCAGTACTTC
CASSYDKPGTSGRFTKNIQYF
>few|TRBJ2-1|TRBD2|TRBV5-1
TGCGCCAGCAGCTTCCGTGCCAGCGGGAGACAAGGGGAGCAGTTCTTC
CASSFRASGRQGEQFF
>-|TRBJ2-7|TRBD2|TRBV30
TGTGCCTGGAGTACAGGACTAGCGGGGCGCTCCTACGAGCAGTACTTC
CAWSTGLAGRSYEQYF
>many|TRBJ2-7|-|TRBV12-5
TGTGCTAGTGGTTTGCCTCGGATGCCAGGGGTCAGGTACGAGCAGTACTTC
CASGLPRMPGVRYEQYF
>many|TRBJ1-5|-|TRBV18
TGTGCCAGCTCACCGTCAGGTACTTATAGCAATCAGCCCCAGCATTTT
CASSPSGTYSNQPQHF
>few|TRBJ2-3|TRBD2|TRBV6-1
TGTGCCAGCAGTGAAGGCGGGAGTATAGGTACGCAGTATTTT
CASSEGGSIGTQYF
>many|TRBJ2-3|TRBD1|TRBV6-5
TGTGCCAGCAGTTACCCCGGACAGGGAGTTCGAGATACGCAGTATTTT
CASSYPGQGVRDTQYF
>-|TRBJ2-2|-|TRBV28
TGTGCCAGCAGACGACACACCGGGGAGCTGTTTTTT
CASRRHTGELFF